The 30 T cell receptor beta chains in this list originate from one sample, sequenced in a study of T cell clonotyping in hematopoietic cell transplantation (dated by TCRdb to about 2021). The library was built by means of the immunoSEQ multiplex PCR assay. TCRdb carries this immuneACCESS record with in-frame sequences only. Its versions omit some clonotypes, under half of them owing to an unresolved V gene in the studies checked, with the rest unexplained. Across this sample there are roughly 30,000 clones, with about 74% seen only once. Under 8% of the sample is taken by the ten largest. Reading the label with the study, this specimen's time point is: recipient sample about 28 days before transplant, after cytoreduction. The source was peripheral blood mononuclear cells, collected before stem cell transplant. The source is a woman aged 30 to 39 with chronic myeloid leukemia. Some clones in this sample may be carry-over from other donors' samples.

The chain combines TRBV19 with TRBJ1-6, with 9 bases identical to TRBD1. This CDR3 comprises 14 residues. Germline V CDR1 and CDR2: LNHDA, SQIVND (reference sequence). V lost 5 bases to trimming and J lost 10 bases; unmatched junction nucleotides: 6. The CDR3 DNA follows: TGTGCCAGTAGTCTTAGACAGGGGGAATCACCCCTCCACTTT. Encoded protein: CASSLRQGESPLHF.

The chain recombines TRBV6-5 with TRBJ1-1; D is unclear. CDR3 size: 15 residues. The germline CDR1 and CDR2 sequences are MNHEY and SVGAGI. Trimming took off 9 bases at V and 6 bases at J, with 23 bases between the two ends. The CDR3 coding sequence is TGTGCCAGTTGTAAATACGGCCCCCCGGACCCTGAAGCTTTCTTT. Protein sequence: CASCKYGPPDPEAFF.

V is TRBV2 and J is TRBJ1-4; no clear D gene. The germline V gene has CDR1 SNHLY and CDR2 FYNNEI. The V and J ends lost 4 bases and 0 bases respectively, with 9 bases between them. CDR3 length: 15 residues. This CDR3 reads CASSASPTTNEKLFF. CDR3 nucleotides: TGTGCCAGCAGTGCCAGCCCTACAACTAATGAAAAACTGTTTTTT. Drawing the rest from reference TRBV2 and TRBJ1-4, the complete variable domain is EPEVTQTPSHQVTQMGQEVILRCVPISNHLYFYWYRQILGQKVEFLVSFYNNEISEKSEIFDDQFSVERPDGSNFTLKIRSTKLEDSAMYFCASSASPTTNEKLFFGSGTQLSVL.

The chain couples TRBV19 to TRBJ1-4; D ambiguous. V was clipped by 9 bases and J by 3 bases, with 17 bases between them. CDR3 length equals 15 residues. CDR1 is LNHDA and CDR2 is SQIVND in the germline V gene (reference sequence). The CDR3 sequence is CASRLVWISNEKLFF. CDR3 coding DNA: TGTGCCAGCAGATTGGTGTGGATATCTAATGAAAAACTGTTTTTT.

This rearrangement joins TRBV6-5 to TRBJ2-3; TRBD1 might be the D (5 bases). The CDR3 extends over 15 amino acids. V lost 2 bases and J lost 2, with 11 bases in between. Germline lookup yields CDR1 MNHEY and CDR2 SVGAGI. The CDR3 is CASSYQGLSTDTQYF. CDR3 in DNA: TGTGCCAGCAGTTACCAGGGTTTGTCCACAGATACGCAGTATTTT.

This chain joins TRBV10-2 and TRBJ1-5; D is unresolved. Trimming pared 2 bases from V and 6 bases from J, leaving 11 bases between. Germline CDR1 WSHSY, CDR2 SAAADI. The length of the CDR3 is 14 residues. In DNA form, the CDR3 reads TGCGCCAGCAGTGAGAGTTTGGGGATTCAGCCCCAGCATTTT. Its protein is CASSESLGIQPQHF.

This chain connects TRBV15 to TRBJ1-5, with TRBD1 as a possible D gene (6 bases). The CDR3 has 16 amino acids. V gave up 5 bases and J gave up 0 bases, with 14 bases separating them. CDR1 is LNHNV and CDR2 is YYDKDF in the germline V gene (reference sequence). The CDR3 coding sequence is TGTGCCACCAGCGATACGACAGGTTATAGCAATCAGCCCCAGCATTTT. As protein: CATSDTTGYSNQPQHF.

This clone was seen a single time. This CDR3 is CSVPADRGPGYTF. CDR3 sequence (DNA): TGCAGCGTTCCGGCGGACAGGGGGCCTGGCTACACCTTC. The chain carries TRBV29-1 and TRBJ1-2; TRBD1 matches at 11 bases. Germline values: CDR1 SQVTM, CDR2 ANQGSEA. Germline trimming cut 5 bases from V and 7 bases from J; bases unmatched to any gene: 6. The CDR3 extends over 13 amino acids.

The genes are TRBV5-4 and TRBJ1-6; perhaps TRBD1 as D (6 bases). V lost 0 bases, J lost 8 bases, and 12 bases lay in between. This CDR3 has 15 amino acids. The germline gives CDR1 SGHNT, CDR2 YYREEE (reference sequence). The CDR3 DNA reads as TGTGCCAGCAGCTTGGATCCAGGGGTTGATTCACCCCTCCACTTT. The encoded protein is CASSLDPGVDSPLHF.

The V gene is TRBV28, the J gene TRBJ1-5; D call uncertain. CDR1 and CDR2 from the germline V gene are MDHEN and SYDVKM. V was cut by 6 bases and J by 3 bases, with 12 bases left in between. The CDR3 length is 14 residues. CDR3 nucleotide sequence: TGTGCCAGCAGACTATCAGTCGTCAATCAGCCCCAGCATTTT. As protein: CASRLSVVNQPQHF.

This chain connects TRBV4-1 to TRBJ1-2; D not certain. CDR3 length equals 16 residues. Germline loops: CDR1 MGHRA, CDR2 YSYEKL. Trimming pared 5 bases from V and 6 bases from J, leaving 22 bases between. The CDR3 bases are TGCGCCAGCAGCATCGATAGAGGTATGGGGTCCCATGGCTACACCTTC. Its protein is CASSIDRGMGSHGYTF.

The chain combines TRBV6-6 with TRBJ2-5, with D possibly TRBD2 on 7 matching bases. The CDR3 covers 14 residues. The germline V and J ends were trimmed by 7 bases and 5 bases, with 17 bases remaining between them. The germline V gene encodes CDR1 MNHNY and CDR2 SVGAGI (reference sequence). In nucleotides, the CDR3 is TGTGCCAGCACCCCCGGGGGGCGCCGTGAGACCCAGTACTTC. It encodes CASTPGGRRETQYF.

The chain recombines TRBV28 with TRBJ2-7; tentative D call: TRBD1 (5 bases). The V end lost 5 bases, the J end lost 2 bases, and 10 bases lay between the germline ends. The germline gives CDR1 MDHEN, CDR2 SYDVKM. The CDR3 has 13 amino acids. The CDR3, as DNA: TGTGCCAGCAGTCTTCGGACACCCTACGAGCAGTACGTC. This codes for CASSLRTPYEQYV.

The chain uses TRBV4-2 and TRBJ2-2; D call uncertain. The germline V gene has CDR1 LGHNA and CDR2 YNFKEQ. The CDR3 is made up of 13 amino acids. V was clipped by 2 bases and J by 4 bases, with 5 bases between them. The CDR3 sequence: CASSQSPTGELFF. In nucleotides, the CDR3 is TGTGCCAGCAGCCAAAGCCCCACCGGGGAGCTGTTTTTT.

The chain combines TRBV5-1 with TRBJ2-7; weak D call: TRBD1 (5 bases). The V gene lost 4 bases and the J gene lost 3 bases, with 11 bases spanning the gap. This CDR3 spans 13 amino acids. Germline CDR1 SGHRS, CDR2 YFSETQ. The CDR3 DNA is TGCGCCAGCAGCCAGGGAAGCTTCTACGAGCAGTACTTC. Protein: CASSQGSFYEQYF.

This clone has a single count. One end of the junction does not line up with germline, which may come from a read error. This chain links TRBV19 with TRBJ1-5, with D unresolved. This CDR3 comprises 9 residues. CDR1 is LNHDA and CDR2 is SQIVND in the germline V gene (reference sequence). The CDR3 region is CASSSGPTF. CDR3 in DNA: TGTGCCAGTAGCTCCGGGCCCACTTTT.

J is TRBJ2-7 and V is TRBV15; the D gene is possibly TRBD2 (6 bases). The germline V and J ends were trimmed by 0 bases and 9 bases, with 12 bases remaining between them. Germline assignment: CDR1 LNHNV and CDR2 YYDKDF (reference sequence). The CDR3 is made up of 13 amino acids. This chain's CDR3 is CATSRDSGVGQYV. The CDR3 coding sequence is TGTGCCACCAGCAGAGATTCGGGGGTAGGGCAGTACGTC.

The table lists this clone with a few counts. This chain connects TRBV9 to TRBJ1-6; D gene ambiguous. The V and J ends lost 6 bases and 0 bases respectively, with 7 bases between them. The CDR3 is 14 residues long. CDR1 is SGDLS and CDR2 is YYNGEE in the germline V gene. CDR3 DNA sequence: TGTGCCAGCAACAAGGGCTCCTATAATTCACCCCTCCACTTT. Translation: CASNKGSYNSPLHF.

CDR3 DNA sequence: TGTGCCAGCAGCTTAGCGGGACAGGGGGCGAGTAATTCACCCCTCCACTTT. Translating gives CASSLAGQGASNSPLHF. The chain is built from TRBV7-2 and TRBJ1-6; 12 bases agree with TRBD1. This CDR3 spans 17 amino acids. With V trimmed by 0 bases and J by 6 bases, 3 bases remained unmatched. CDR1 SGHTA and CDR2 FQGNSA come from the germline V gene.

This chain joins TRBV5-6 and TRBJ1-1; D perhaps matches TRBD1 (5 bases). Germline V lookup: CDR1 SGHDT, CDR2 YYEEEE. Between the trimmed V and J ends, which lost 2 bases and 0 bases, there was a span of 8 bases. The CDR3 totals 14 residues. Here the CDR3 DNA reads TGTGCCAGCAGCTTAAAGGGGATGAACACTGAAGCTTTCTTT. Translating it yields CASSLKGMNTEAFF.

The chain is built from TRBV7-2 and TRBJ2-7; TRBD1 might be the D (6 bases). Germline CDR1 SGHTA, CDR2 FQGNSA. Trimming took off 7 bases at V and 5 bases at J, with 18 bases between the two ends. This CDR3 is built from 14 residues. CDR3: CASTRRQGSHEQYF. The CDR3 region has the DNA TGTGCCAGCACCCGCCGTCAGGGGTCCCACGAGCAGTACTTC.

The chain has TRBV7-9 and TRBJ1-2; unclear D gene. Trimming stripped 4 bases from V and 7 bases from J, with 10 bases between. Germline assignment: CDR1 SEHNR and CDR2 FQNEAQ (reference sequence). The CDR3 loop spans 12 amino acids. CDR3 protein: CASSYSTGGYTF. CDR3 DNA: TGTGCCAGCAGCTATTCTACTGGTGGCTACACCTTC.

The chain has TRBV5-1 and TRBJ2-5; 12 bases align to TRBD2. The CDR3 runs to 16 residues. The V gene end was trimmed by 4 bases and the J gene end by 4 bases; junction bases not matched to a gene: 8. Germline-derived CDR1 and CDR2 are SGHRS and YFSETQ. The CDR3 sequence is CASSTQLAGGGETQYF. The CDR3 nucleotides are TGCGCCAGCAGCACCCAACTAGCGGGGGGTGGAGAGACCCAGTACTTC.

The chain couples TRBV11-3 to TRBJ2-2; D ambiguous. CDR3 size: 13 residues. V was clipped by 5 bases and J by 6 bases, with 10 bases between them. The germline gives CDR1 SGHNT, CDR2 YENEEA. The CDR3 is CASSKRMAGELFF. CDR3 DNA: TGTGCCAGCAGCAAACGGATGGCCGGGGAGCTGTTTTTT.

The rearrangement uses TRBV6-1 and TRBJ1-2, with TRBD1 matching over 8 bases. The CDR3 runs 15 residues. V was clipped by 1 base and J by 1 base; unmatched bases: 2. Germline V CDR1 and CDR2: MNHNS, SASEGT. In DNA, the CDR3 is TGTGCCAGCAGTGAAGTCAGGGGGCTTAACTATGGCTACACCTTC. This translates into CASSEVRGLNYGYTF.

The J gene is TRBJ1-1, the V gene TRBV5-6; D is unresolved. Germline loops: CDR1 SGHDT, CDR2 YYEEEE. The CDR3 is 12 amino acids. V lost 4 bases and J 11 bases, leaving 15 bases between the germline ends. CDR3 in amino acids: CASSLVRKVAFF. The CDR3 DNA reads as TGTGCCAGCAGCCTAGTCAGGAAAGTGGCTTTCTTT.

The chain has TRBV19 and TRBJ1-5, with D possibly TRBD1 on 5 matching bases. The germline V gene has CDR1 LNHDA and CDR2 SQIVND (reference sequence). Trimming shortened V by 2 bases and J by 3 bases, and 11 bases separated the two germline ends. This CDR3 has 15 residues. CDR3 nucleotides: TGTGCCAGTAGTATAACAGGACGGAACAATCAGCCCCAGCATTTT. As protein: CASSITGRNNQPQHF.

This clone was picked up a small number of times. The V gene is TRBV30, the J gene TRBJ1-1, with a weak D call TRBD1 (6 bases). This CDR3 is built from 12 residues. V was pared by 8 bases and J by 4 bases, with 14 bases between. Germline V CDR1 and CDR2: GTSNPN, SVGIG (reference sequence). The CDR3 coding sequence is TGTGCCGGCCGACGGGGGGCCACTGAAGCTTTCTTT. Protein product: CAGRRGATEAFF. The whole variable domain, filled in from reference TRBV30 and TRBJ1-1, reads SQTIHQWPATLVQPVGSPLSLECTVEGTSNPNLYWYRQAAGRGLQLLFYSVGIGQISSEVPQNLSASRPQDRQFILSSKKLLLSDSGFYLCAGRRGATEAFFGQGTRLTVV.

The chain carries TRBV7-6 and TRBJ2-7; maybe TRBD1 (5 bases). V lost 4 bases and J 5 bases, leaving 21 bases between the germline ends. Germline V lookup: CDR1 SGHVS, CDR2 FNYEAQ. The CDR3 is 16 residues long. CDR3 sequence: CASSSRRLARDHEQYF. CDR3 in DNA: TGTGCCAGCAGCTCCCGCCGGTTGGCCAGGGATCACGAGCAGTACTTC.

V is TRBV7-3 and J is TRBJ2-7, with 8 bases identical to TRBD1. This CDR3 has 17 residues. V lost 2 bases to trimming and J lost 4 bases; unmatched junction nucleotides: 13. CDR1 is SGHTA, CDR2 FQGTGA, per germline. CDR3 DNA sequence: TGTGCCAGCAGCTTACAGCCTCAGGGGGCTACTCCTTACGAGCAGTACTTC. Its protein is CASSLQPQGATPYEQYF. The variable domain in full, completed from reference TRBV7-3 and TRBJ2-7, reads GAGVSQTPSNKVTEKGKYVELRCDPISGHTALYWYRQSLGQGPEFLIYFQGTGAADDSGLPNDRFFAVRPEGSVSTLKIQRTERGDSAVYLCASSLQPQGATPYEQYFGPGTRLTVT.